The clone carrying this T cell receptor beta chain showed up just a few times. The source of the sample is a study of radiotherapy plus CTLA-4 blockade in lung cancer. V was clipped by 10 bases and J by 4 bases, with 16 bases between them. CDR1 and CDR2 from the germline V gene are MDHEN and SYDVKM. The length of the CDR3 is 13 residues. Only in-frame clones appear in the TCRdb table, and some are missing; sequencing was by immunoSEQ multiplex PCR. The table has 80,000 to 95,000 clones, over 80% seen once. The material was peripheral blood, obtained from a patient treated with radiotherapy plus ipilimumab. The chain has TRBV28 and TRBJ1-2, with D maybe TRBD1 (6 bases). This receptor was obtained from a human donor with non-small cell lung cancer who had stable disease on radiotherapy plus ipilimumab. CDR3 sequence reads: CATQQGSVYGYTF. DNA of the CDR3: TGTGCCACCCAACAGGGAAGCGTCTATGGCTACACCTTC.